This is a list of T cell receptor beta chains from one sample in a study of shared clonotypes between healthy human individuals. Sequencing was performed with immunoSEQ multiplex PCR; in TCRdb, only in-frame clones are kept and a portion is missing. There are about 650,000 clones in the sample; roughly 96% occur only once, and 0.11% lies in the top ten. The sample comprised naive CD8+ T cells sorted from blood. These receptors were obtained from a woman in her twenties or thirties in good health. CDR3s include the opening cysteine and the closing phenylalanine or tryptophan. Each record gives: V gene, CDR3 length, clone size, J gene, D gene, CDR3 protein, CDR3 DNA. The D gene is left open where the match is weak. Not all rows give a size; the values are once, few, many and, for expanded clones, a class.

v_gene: TRBV11-2
len: 13
abundance: -
j_gene: TRBJ1-5
d_gene: -
CDR3aa: CASSRRENQPQHF
CDR3nt: TGTGCCAGCAGCCGGAGGGAGAACCAGCCCCAGCATTTT

v_gene: TRBV5-8
len: 15
abundance: -
j_gene: TRBJ2-1
d_gene: -
CDR3aa: CASSLGTRSYNEQFF
CDR3nt: TGTGCCAGCAGCTTGGGCACCCGCTCCTACAATGAGCAGTTCTTC

v_gene: TRBV5-6
len: 13
abundance: -
j_gene: TRBJ1-3
d_gene: -
CDR3aa: CASSFGAGNTIYF
CDR3nt: TGTGCCAGCAGCTTTGGGGCTGGAAACACCATATATTTT

v_gene: TRBV2
len: 15
abundance: -
j_gene: TRBJ1-1
d_gene: -
CDR3aa: CASSEALLADTEAFF
CDR3nt: TGTGCCAGCAGTGAAGCGCTTCTAGCGGACACTGAAGCTTTCTTT

v_gene: TRBV30
len: 12
abundance: -
j_gene: TRBJ1-1
d_gene: -
CDR3aa: CAWTDRSTEAFF
CDR3nt: TGTGCCTGGACCGACAGGTCGACTGAAGCTTTCTTT

v_gene: TRBV29-1
len: 14
abundance: -
j_gene: TRBJ2-5
d_gene: TRBD2
CDR3aa: CSAGLATLQETQYF
CDR3nt: TGCAGCGCTGGACTAGCCACTCTCCAAGAGACCCAGTACTTC

v_gene: TRBV13
len: 15
abundance: once
j_gene: TRBJ1-1
d_gene: -
CDR3aa: CASSFHGDRDTEAFF
CDR3nt: TGTGCCAGCAGCTTCCATGGGGACCGGGACACTGAAGCTTTCTTT

v_gene: TRBV11-2
len: 15
abundance: -
j_gene: TRBJ2-7
d_gene: -
CDR3aa: CASSLAAGYVYEQYF
CDR3nt: TGTGCCAGCAGCTTAGCGGCAGGGTATGTGTACGAGCAGTACTTC

v_gene: TRBV28
len: 15
abundance: once
j_gene: TRBJ1-4
d_gene: -
CDR3aa: CATQSNGNSNEKLFF
CDR3nt: TGTGCCACCCAATCTAACGGAAACTCAAATGAAAAACTGTTTTTT

v_gene: TRBV28
len: 13
abundance: once
j_gene: TRBJ1-1
d_gene: -
CDR3aa: CASSGVMNTEAFF
CDR3nt: TGTGCCAGCAGTGGAGTAATGAACACTGAAGCTTTCTTT

v_gene: TRBV19
len: 12
abundance: -
j_gene: TRBJ2-7
d_gene: -
CDR3aa: CASRRGFDEQYF
CDR3nt: TGTGCCAGTCGACGGGGTTTCGACGAGCAGTACTTC

v_gene: TRBV27
len: 14
abundance: -
j_gene: TRBJ2-7
d_gene: TRBD2
CDR3aa: CASNEAGPAYEQYF
CDR3nt: TGTGCCAGCAATGAAGCGGGACCTGCCTACGAGCAGTACTTC

v_gene: TRBV28
len: 15
abundance: -
j_gene: TRBJ2-7
d_gene: -
CDR3aa: CASNPLEGSSYEQYF
CDR3nt: TGTGCCAGCAATCCTCTTGAGGGGTCCTCCTACGAGCAGTACTTC

v_gene: TRBV28
len: 13
abundance: -
j_gene: TRBJ2-7
d_gene: -
CDR3aa: CASRRPQTYEQYF
CDR3nt: TGTGCCAGCAGAAGACCGCAAACCTACGAGCAGTACTTC

v_gene: TRBV5-5
len: 15
abundance: -
j_gene: TRBJ2-7
d_gene: TRBD1
CDR3aa: CASTIDLGQLYEQYF
CDR3nt: TGTGCCAGCACCATAGACCTGGGACAGCTATACGAGCAGTACTTC

v_gene: TRBV5-6
len: 15
abundance: -
j_gene: TRBJ2-3
d_gene: -
CDR3aa: CASSGEQGFTDTQYF
CDR3nt: TGTGCCAGCAGCGGGGAGCAGGGATTTACAGATACGCAGTATTTT

v_gene: TRBV19
len: 14
abundance: few
j_gene: TRBJ2-7
d_gene: TRBD2
CDR3aa: CASSWTSGSYEQYF
CDR3nt: TGTGCCAGTAGTTGGACTAGCGGGAGCTACGAGCAGTACTTC

v_gene: TRBV27
len: 13
abundance: -
j_gene: TRBJ2-7
d_gene: TRBD1
CDR3aa: CASRPGTAYEQYF
CDR3nt: TGTGCCAGCAGGCCCGGGACAGCCTACGAGCAGTACTTC

v_gene: TRBV7-9
len: 15
abundance: -
j_gene: TRBJ2-1
d_gene: TRBD2
CDR3aa: CASSLNPSGMIEQFF
CDR3nt: TGTGCCAGCAGCTTAAATCCTAGCGGGATGATTGAGCAGTTCTTC

v_gene: TRBV6-5
len: 13
abundance: once
j_gene: TRBJ1-1
d_gene: -
CDR3aa: CASSSKAGGEAFF
CDR3nt: TGTGCCAGCAGTTCTAAAGCTGGTGGCGAAGCTTTCTTT

v_gene: TRBV27
len: 17
abundance: -
j_gene: TRBJ2-1
d_gene: TRBD2
CDR3aa: CASSLRTQLASYNEQFF
CDR3nt: TGTGCCAGCAGTTTACGAACCCAACTAGCGAGTTACAATGAGCAGTTCTTC

v_gene: TRBV28
len: 14
abundance: -
j_gene: TRBJ1-5
d_gene: -
CDR3aa: CASSFIGASQPQHF
CDR3nt: TGTGCCAGCAGTTTTATCGGGGCTAGTCAGCCCCAGCATTTT

v_gene: TRBV2
len: 15
abundance: -
j_gene: TRBJ2-1
d_gene: -
CDR3aa: CASSGDSFGYNEQFF
CDR3nt: TGTGCCAGCAGTGGAGACTCGTTCGGGTACAATGAGCAGTTCTTC

v_gene: TRBV28
len: 16
abundance: once
j_gene: TRBJ2-3
d_gene: TRBD2
CDR3aa: CASSLGTSVSTDTQYF
CDR3nt: TGTGCCAGCAGTTTAGGGACTAGCGTTAGTACAGATACGCAGTATTTT

v_gene: TRBV27
len: 15
abundance: -
j_gene: TRBJ2-3
d_gene: -
CDR3aa: CASSRRGGSTDTQYF
CDR3nt: TGTGCCAGCAGTCGCAGGGGGGGGAGCACAGATACGCAGTATTTT

v_gene: TRBV19
len: 14
abundance: -
j_gene: TRBJ1-5
d_gene: -
CDR3aa: CASSTGLINQPQHF
CDR3nt: TGTGCCAGTAGTACCGGACTTATCAATCAGCCCCAGCATTTT

v_gene: TRBV4-2
len: 16
abundance: -
j_gene: TRBJ1-2
d_gene: TRBD1
CDR3aa: CASSQETGGANYGYTF
CDR3nt: TGTGCCAGCAGCCAAGAGACAGGGGGAGCTAACTATGGCTACACCTTC

v_gene: TRBV2
len: 17
abundance: -
j_gene: TRBJ2-2
d_gene: -
CDR3aa: CASSDESGRVSPGELFF
CDR3nt: TGTGCCAGCAGTGACGAATCTGGCAGGGTTTCCCCCGGGGAGCTGTTTTTT

v_gene: TRBV5-4
len: 13
abundance: -
j_gene: TRBJ2-7
d_gene: -
CDR3aa: CASSLALGFEQYF
CDR3nt: TGTGCCAGCAGCTTGGCGCTGGGGTTCGAGCAGTACTTC

v_gene: TRBV5-5
len: 14
abundance: -
j_gene: TRBJ2-3
d_gene: TRBD2
CDR3aa: CASSSRGGLDTQYF
CDR3nt: TGTGCCAGCAGCTCCCGGGGAGGGTTGGATACGCAGTATTTT

v_gene: TRBV16
len: 16
abundance: -
j_gene: TRBJ2-7
d_gene: -
CDR3aa: CASSPQEGNPPYEQYF
CDR3nt: TGTGCCAGCAGCCCACAGGAGGGAAACCCTCCCTACGAGCAGTACTTC

v_gene: TRBV7-2
len: 13
abundance: -
j_gene: TRBJ2-7
d_gene: -
CDR3aa: CASSWDGSYEQYF
CDR3nt: TGTGCCAGCAGCTGGGACGGCTCCTACGAGCAGTACTTC

v_gene: TRBV4-1
len: 13
abundance: -
j_gene: TRBJ1-5
d_gene: -
CDR3aa: CASSQGTNQPQHF
CDR3nt: TGCGCCAGCAGCCAGGGGACAAATCAGCCCCAGCATTTT

v_gene: TRBV5-1
len: 14
abundance: -
j_gene: TRBJ1-2
d_gene: -
CDR3aa: CASSLGTGGYGYTF
CDR3nt: TGCGCCAGCAGCTTGGGAACGGGGGGCTATGGCTACACCTTC

v_gene: TRBV29-1
len: 13
abundance: -
j_gene: TRBJ2-2
d_gene: TRBD2
CDR3aa: CSVVLAGTGELFF
CDR3nt: TGCAGCGTTGTACTAGCGGGAACCGGGGAGCTGTTTTTT

v_gene: TRBV28
len: 14
abundance: -
j_gene: TRBJ2-7
d_gene: TRBD2
CDR3aa: CASRPRTSGYEQYF
CDR3nt: TGTGCCAGCAGACCGCGGACTAGCGGCTACGAGCAGTACTTC

v_gene: TRBV27
len: 13
abundance: -
j_gene: TRBJ2-7
d_gene: -
CDR3aa: CASSFSRGYEQYF
CDR3nt: TGTGCCAGCAGTTTTAGCCGTGGCTACGAGCAGTACTTC

v_gene: TRBV29-1
len: 16
abundance: -
j_gene: TRBJ2-3
d_gene: -
CDR3aa: CSVHLPKGGSTDTQYF
CDR3nt: TGCAGCGTACACCTCCCCAAAGGGGGAAGCACAGATACGCAGTATTTT

v_gene: TRBV20-1
len: 9
abundance: -
j_gene: TRBJ2-1
d_gene: -
CDR3aa: CSASNEQFF
CDR3nt: TGCAGTGCTAGTAATGAGCAGTTCTTC

v_gene: TRBV18
len: 15
abundance: once
j_gene: TRBJ2-5
d_gene: -
CDR3aa: CASSPPLTGQETQYF
CDR3nt: TGTGCCAGCTCACCTCCCCTGACGGGCCAAGAGACCCAGTACTTC

v_gene: TRBV28
len: 12
abundance: -
j_gene: TRBJ2-7
d_gene: -
CDR3aa: CASSYGTYEQYF
CDR3nt: TGTGCCAGCAGTTACGGTACCTACGAGCAGTACTTC

v_gene: TRBV28
len: 15
abundance: -
j_gene: TRBJ1-2
d_gene: TRBD1
CDR3aa: CASSLDREFDYGYTF
CDR3nt: TGTGCCAGCAGTCTGGACAGGGAATTTGACTATGGCTACACCTTC

v_gene: TRBV19
len: 16
abundance: -
j_gene: TRBJ1-3
d_gene: TRBD1
CDR3aa: CASSPLDRPSGNTIYF
CDR3nt: TGTGCCAGTAGTCCTCTGGACAGGCCCTCTGGAAACACCATATATTTT

v_gene: TRBV7-3
len: 15
abundance: -
j_gene: TRBJ2-3
d_gene: -
CDR3aa: CASSGGISLTDTQYF
CDR3nt: TGTGCCAGCAGTGGGGGGATCAGCCTCACAGATACGCAGTATTTT

v_gene: TRBV9
len: 17
abundance: -
j_gene: TRBJ2-2
d_gene: -
CDR3aa: CASSVESGTILDGELFF
CDR3nt: TGTGCCAGCAGCGTAGAGAGTGGGACAATCTTGGACGGGGAGCTGTTTTTT

v_gene: TRBV7-9
len: 15
abundance: -
j_gene: TRBJ2-2
d_gene: TRBD1
CDR3aa: CASRTGQGISGELFF
CDR3nt: TGTGCCAGCAGGACGGGACAGGGGATATCCGGGGAGCTGTTTTTT

v_gene: TRBV2
len: 15
abundance: -
j_gene: TRBJ2-6
d_gene: TRBD1
CDR3aa: CARQGALAGANVLTF
CDR3nt: TGTGCCAGACAGGGGGCTCTCGCTGGGGCCAACGTCCTGACTTTC

v_gene: TRBV5-8
len: 16
abundance: -
j_gene: TRBJ2-2
d_gene: -
CDR3aa: CASSLEGDPYTGELFF
CDR3nt: TGTGCCAGCAGCTTGGAGGGGGACCCATACACCGGGGAGCTGTTTTTT

v_gene: TRBV2
len: 15
abundance: -
j_gene: TRBJ2-7
d_gene: TRBD1
CDR3aa: CASRSGRTGTYEQYF
CDR3nt: TGTGCCAGCCGGTCGGGTAGGACAGGGACCTACGAGCAGTACTTC

v_gene: TRBV6-5
len: 11
abundance: -
j_gene: TRBJ2-7
d_gene: TRBD2
CDR3aa: CASRTSGLEAF
CDR3nt: TGTGCCAGCAGGACTAGCGGCCTAGAGGCGTTC

v_gene: TRBV7-9
len: 14
abundance: -
j_gene: TRBJ2-1
d_gene: -
CDR3aa: CASSYGMTYNEQFF
CDR3nt: TGTGCCAGCAGCTACGGGATGACTTACAATGAGCAGTTCTTC

v_gene: TRBV6-6
len: 14
abundance: -
j_gene: TRBJ1-1
d_gene: -
CDR3aa: CASSYAGRDTEAFF
CDR3nt: TGTGCCAGCAGTTATGCGGGGAGAGACACTGAAGCTTTCTTT

v_gene: TRBV5-6
len: 13
abundance: -
j_gene: TRBJ2-5
d_gene: -
CDR3aa: CASSLGSGETQYF
CDR3nt: TGTGCCAGCAGCTTAGGGTCGGGGGAGACCCAGTACTTC

v_gene: TRBV4-1
len: 14
abundance: -
j_gene: TRBJ2-5
d_gene: -
CDR3aa: CASSLTQEHRGQYF
CDR3nt: TGCGCCAGCAGCCTTACCCAAGAGCACCGCGGGCAGTACTTC

v_gene: TRBV7-9
len: 16
abundance: -
j_gene: TRBJ2-3
d_gene: TRBD2
CDR3aa: CASSLGDSGPKDTQYF
CDR3nt: TGTGCCAGCAGCTTAGGGGATAGCGGGCCGAAAGATACGCAGTATTTT

v_gene: TRBV11-2
len: 14
abundance: -
j_gene: TRBJ2-1
d_gene: -
CDR3aa: CASSLSPGVNEQFF
CDR3nt: TGTGCCAGCAGCTTATCTCCGGGTGTGAATGAGCAGTTCTTC

v_gene: TRBV5-5
len: 18
abundance: -
j_gene: TRBJ2-7
d_gene: TRBD2
CDR3aa: CASSFWAREVLAAYEQYF
CDR3nt: TGTGCCAGCAGCTTTTGGGCCAGGGAGGTACTAGCGGCCTACGAGCAGTACTTC

v_gene: TRBV7-6
len: 15
abundance: -
j_gene: TRBJ1-1
d_gene: -
CDR3aa: CASSLDGGASTEAFF
CDR3nt: TGTGCCAGCAGCTTAGATGGGGGGGCAAGCACTGAAGCTTTCTTT

v_gene: TRBV10-3
len: 14
abundance: once
j_gene: TRBJ2-7
d_gene: -
CDR3aa: CAISELGDTYEQYF
CDR3nt: TGTGCCATCAGTGAGCTAGGGGACACCTACGAGCAGTACTTC